The 25 T cell receptor beta chains below all came from one sample that was sequenced in a study of blood T cell repertoires in COVID-19 (dated by TCRdb to 2020 to 2022). Library preparation was by the immunoSEQ multiplex PCR assay. This is the immuneACCESS table as TCRdb keeps it, with only in-frame sequences that have V and J called. A part of the clones is gone; compared with another copy, unresolved V genes explain less than half, and the rest is unexplained. Present in this sample are roughly 68,000 clones, 88% of which were seen just once. The ten largest make up 43% of the sample. Sample: peripheral blood. These receptors were taken from a woman aged 55-69 years with COVID-19, enrolled during active disease.

The chain couples TRBV30 to TRBJ2-1; 9 bases map to TRBD2. This CDR3 comprises 12 residues. Trimming removed 3 bases from V and 12 bases from J; junction bases left unmatched: 6. Germline V gene lookup returns CDR1 GTSNPN and CDR2 SVGIG (reference sequence). The DNA for the CDR3 is TGTGCCTGGAGAGTGGCGGGAGGGCCGCAGTTCTTC. Translation: CAWRVAGGPQFF.

The rearrangement joins TRBV6-1 to TRBJ2-5; 7 bases map to TRBD2. The CDR3 extends over 18 amino acids. The ends lost 4 bases at V and 0 bases at J; junction bases unmatched: 14. The V gene's germline CDR1 is MNHNS and CDR2 SASEGT. Written as DNA, the CDR3 is TGTGCCAGCAGTGCCCGGACGGAGCGGGGACCCTACCAAGAGACCCAGTACTTC. Translation gives CASSARTERGPYQETQYF.

This chain links TRBV12-3 or TRBV12-4 with TRBJ1-5, with a possible D match to TRBD1 (5 bases). Deletions cut 3 bases from V and 5 bases from J, with 5 bases between. The CDR3 extends over 12 amino acids. CDR3 in DNA: TGTGCCAGCAGTTTCAGGGATCAGCCCCAGCATTTT. It specifies CASSFRDQPQHF.

The gene calls are TRBV7-9 and TRBJ1-1, with D uncertain. This CDR3 is built from 12 residues. The germline V gene encodes CDR1 SEHNR and CDR2 FQNEAQ (reference sequence). V was pared by 5 bases and J by 7 bases, with 11 bases between. CDR3 nucleotide sequence: TGTGCCAGCAGCCCGTCTTCGGGTGAAGCTTTCTTT. It yields the protein CASSPSSGEAFF.

This CDR3 reads CASSSRLAGTDTQYF. The CDR3 coding sequence is TGTGCCAGCAGCTCAAGACTAGCGGGAACAGATACGCAGTATTTT. The chain couples TRBV5-4 to TRBJ2-3, with TRBD2 identical over 11 bases. There are 15 residues in the CDR3. The J segment lost 3 bases and the V segment lost 3 bases, leaving 3 bases of the junction unmatched. Germline CDR1 SGHNT, CDR2 YYREEE (reference sequence). The variable domain in full, completed from reference TRBV5-4 and TRBJ2-3, reads ETGVTQSPTHLIKTRGQQVTLRCSSQSGHNTVSWYQQALGQGPQFIFQYYREEENGRGNFPPRFSGLQFPNYSSELNVNALELDDSALYLCASSSRLAGTDTQYFGPGTRLTVL.

The chain joins TRBV23-1 to TRBJ1-5, with 10 bases fitting TRBD1. TRBV23-1 is placed among ORFs of uncertain function. The CDR3 contains 16 residues. V was clipped by 4 bases and J by 2 bases; unmatched bases: 5. CDR3 in DNA: TGCGCCAGCAGTCCTTTGACAGGGGGCGGCAATCAGCCCCAGCATTTT. Translation: CASSPLTGGGNQPQHF.

The chain has TRBV30 and TRBJ1-2; a weak D match, TRBD1 (6 bases). The CDR3 totals 12 residues. Per the germline V gene, CDR1 is GTSNPN and CDR2 is SVGIG (reference sequence). V was cut by 2 bases and J by 5 bases, with 9 bases left in between. The CDR3 protein is CAWSLQGYGYTF. CDR3 in DNA: TGTGCCTGGAGTCTACAGGGTTATGGCTACACCTTC.

The chain links TRBV19 to TRBJ2-5; a weak D match, TRBD1 (5 bases). The germline V and J ends were trimmed by 6 bases and 4 bases, with 18 bases remaining between them. Germline CDR1 and CDR2: LNHDA and SQIVND (reference sequence). The CDR3 runs to 15 residues. The CDR3 sequence: CASSSDRGLRETQYF. The CDR3 coding sequence is TGTGCCAGTAGCTCCGATAGGGGTCTTAGAGAGACCCAGTACTTC.

This clone has just one count. This chain connects TRBV5-1 to TRBJ2-7, with TRBD1 matching over 8 bases. Looked up from germline, CDR1 is SGHRS and CDR2 is YFSETQ. The CDR3 length is 15 residues. With V trimmed by 0 bases and J by 5 bases, 7 bases remained unmatched. CDR3 in DNA: TGCGCCAGCAGCTTGGGTGTCGGACAGGGTAACGAGCAGTACTTC. Residues: CASSLGVGQGNEQYF.

The chain couples TRBV11-3 to TRBJ2-7; 10 positions agree with TRBD1. CDR1 and CDR2 (germline): SGHNT, YENEEA. CDR3 length equals 13 residues. After removal of 7 bases from V and 6 bases from J, the junction contained 6 bases not matched to a gene. DNA for the CDR3: TGTGCCAGCAAACCGGGACAGGGGATCGAGCAGTACTTC. This encodes CASKPGQGIEQYF.

The rearrangement joins TRBV7-9 to TRBJ2-2, with 7 bases aligning to TRBD2. The germline CDR1 and CDR2 sequences are SEHNR and FQNEAQ (reference sequence). Losses at the gene ends were 3 bases for V and 0 bases for J; bases not matched to a gene: 4. The CDR3 sequence is 16 residues long. Here the CDR3 reads CASSFRDYSNTGELFF. The CDR3 DNA is TGTGCCAGCAGCTTCAGGGACTATTCGAACACCGGGGAGCTGTTTTTT.

This clone has just one count. The chain joins TRBV5-4 to TRBJ2-1, with a weak D call TRBD2 (6 bases). Germline values: CDR1 SGHNT, CDR2 YYREEE (reference sequence). Trimming cost V 4 bases and J 5 bases, with 13 bases left between them. The CDR3 loop spans 14 amino acids. CDR3 coding DNA: TGTGCCAGCAGCCGTCGGGAGCTAAACAATGAGCAGTTCTTC. Translation gives CASSRRELNNEQFF.

This chain links TRBV28 with TRBJ2-1; 14 bases align to TRBD2. The J segment lost 0 bases and the V segment lost 7 bases, leaving 8 bases of the junction unmatched. This CDR3 contains 18 residues. CDR1 and CDR2 (germline): MDHEN, SYDVKM. CDR3 residues: CASTPGLAGVTSYNEQFF. Here the CDR3 DNA reads TGTGCCAGCACCCCGGGACTAGCGGGAGTTACCTCCTACAATGAGCAGTTCTTC. The full variable domain, its missing parts supplied by reference TRBV28 and TRBJ2-1, is DVKVTQSSRYLVKRTGEKVFLECVQDMDHENMFWYRQDPGLGLRLIYFSYDVKMKEKGDIPEGYSVSREKKERFSLILESASTNQTSMYLCASTPGLAGVTSYNEQFFGPGTRLTVL.

The chain has TRBV7-2 and TRBJ1-4, with 8 bases aligning to TRBD1. CDR3 size: 15 residues. From germline, CDR1 is SGHTA and CDR2 FQGNSA. Trimming removed 7 bases from V and 4 bases from J; junction bases left unmatched: 8. DNA for the CDR3: TGTGCCAGCACATTAAGACAGGGGATTAATGAAAAACTGTTTTTT. Residues: CASTLRQGINEKLFF.

This chain uses TRBV13 with TRBJ1-5; D remains unclear. Germline V gene data show CDR1 as PRHDT and CDR2 as FYEKMQ (reference sequence). Trimming left V 5 bases short and J 8 bases short, with 16 bases between. The CDR3 loop spans 14 amino acids. CDR3 sequence: CASSRYPQTEPQHF. Here the CDR3 DNA reads TGTGCCAGCAGCCGCTACCCACAGACGGAGCCCCAGCATTTT.

The genes are TRBV28 and TRBJ1-2, with no clear D. Germline CDR1 MDHEN, CDR2 SYDVKM. Trimming left V 10 bases short and J 7 bases short, with 16 bases between. This CDR3 has 12 amino acids. This CDR3 reads CATAQAAGGYTF. The CDR3 DNA follows: TGTGCCACAGCGCAGGCCGCGGGTGGCTACACCTTC.

J is TRBJ1-4 and V is TRBV7-2; possible D gene TRBD1, 5 bases. Trimming took off 0 bases at V and 3 bases at J, with 11 bases between the two ends. Germline V gene sequence: CDR1 SGHTA, CDR2 FQGNSA. CDR3 length: 16 amino acids. In nucleotides, the CDR3 is TGTGCCAGCAGCTTAGCGGGGGGAGCTCCTAATGAAAAACTGTTTTTT. Encoded protein: CASSLAGGAPNEKLFF.

The V and J genes are TRBV7-2 and TRBJ2-7; 8 positions agree with TRBD1. J lost 0 bases, V lost 7 bases, and 8 bases had no gene match. CDR1 SGHTA and CDR2 FQGNSA come from the germline V gene. CDR3 length: 15 residues. The CDR3 reads CASTPGTGFSYEQYF. The CDR3 coding sequence is TGTGCCAGCACCCCGGGGACAGGATTCTCCTACGAGCAGTACTTC.

This sequence joins TRBV18 and TRBJ2-1, with D perhaps TRBD2 (6 bases). Germline V CDR1 and CDR2: KGHSH, LQKENI. The CDR3 has 15 amino acids. V was cut by 3 bases and J by 5 bases, with 14 bases left in between. This CDR3 reads CASSPSGVGDNEQFF. The CDR3 DNA reads as TGTGCCAGCTCACCGTCGGGGGTCGGGGACAATGAGCAGTTCTTC.

J is TRBJ2-5 and V is TRBV7-9; D is perhaps TRBD1 (5 bases). V was trimmed by 4 bases and J by 7 bases, leaving 10 bases between them. Germline lookup yields CDR1 SEHNR and CDR2 FQNEAQ (reference sequence). The CDR3 runs to 12 residues. The CDR3 spells CASSYDQGTQYF. The CDR3, as DNA: TGTGCCAGCAGCTACGACCAGGGGACCCAGTACTTC.

The chain has TRBV29-1 and TRBJ2-2, with TRBD2 as a possible D gene (6 bases). The germline gives CDR1 SQVTM, CDR2 ANQGSEA. V lost 5 bases, J lost 5 bases, and 9 bases lay in between. CDR3 size: 12 residues. CDR3 bases: TGCAGCGTTACCGGACTAACCGGGGAGCTGTTTTTT. Residues: CSVTGLTGELFF.

The genes are TRBV6-5 and TRBJ2-2, with a tentative D call TRBD1 (5 bases). The CDR3 totals 14 residues. V lost 7 bases to trimming and J lost 5 bases, with 14 bases between them. Germline V lookup: CDR1 MNHEY, CDR2 SVGAGI. CDR3: CASTPGYPTGELFF. The DNA of the CDR3 is TGTGCCAGCACCCCAGGGTACCCAACCGGGGAGCTGTTTTTT.

This chain connects TRBV30 to TRBJ2-5, with no clear D. The V and J ends lost 0 bases and 5 bases respectively, with 7 bases between them. This CDR3 has 12 amino acids. Germline-derived CDR1 and CDR2 are GTSNPN and SVGIG (reference sequence). For the CDR3, the DNA is TGTGCCTGGAGTGTACTAACCGAGACCCAGTACTTC. Its protein is CAWSVLTETQYF.

The gene calls are TRBV21-1 and TRBJ2-5; TRBD1 is the table's D call and was not checked against the DNA. TRBV21-1 is a pseudogene. The CDR3 is 13 residues long. The CDR3 sequence is CASSPRNEETQYF. The CDR3 region has the DNA TGTGCCAGCAGCCCCAGGAATGAGGAGACCCAGTACTTC.

The chain couples TRBV12-3 or TRBV12-4 to TRBJ1-2; 8 bases align to TRBD1. This CDR3 is 13 amino acids long. J was trimmed by 8 bases and V by 6 bases; bases with no gene match: 8. In DNA form, the CDR3 reads TGTGCCAGCAGCCTCTATAGGACAGGGGGCTACACCTTC. Translation: CASSLYRTGGYTF.